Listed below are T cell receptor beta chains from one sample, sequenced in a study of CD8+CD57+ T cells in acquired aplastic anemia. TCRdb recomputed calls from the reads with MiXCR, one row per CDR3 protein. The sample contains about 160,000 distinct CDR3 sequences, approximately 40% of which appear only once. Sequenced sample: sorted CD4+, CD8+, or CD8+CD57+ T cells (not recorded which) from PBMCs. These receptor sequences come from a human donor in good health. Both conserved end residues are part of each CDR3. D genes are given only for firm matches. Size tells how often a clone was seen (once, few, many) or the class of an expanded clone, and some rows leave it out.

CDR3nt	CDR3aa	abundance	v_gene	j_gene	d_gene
TGTGCCACCAGTGATACTGCTTTAGGTAGCACAGATACGCAGTATTTT	CATSDTALGSTDTQYF	-	TRBV24-1	TRBJ2-3	-
TGTGCCAGTAGTATAGATCCGGGACAGGGTCGGGAGCAGTACTTC	CASSIDPGQGREQYF	many	TRBV19	TRBJ2-7	TRBD1
TGTGCCAGCAGCCCTCTCGGGGGGGGTGACAGGAAGGACACTGAAGCTTTCTTT	CASSPLGGGDRKDTEAFF	few	TRBV14	TRBJ1-1	-
TGCAGTGCTAGCCCGGGACAGGGTAGCGCCGGGGAGCTGTTTTTT	CSASPGQGSAGELFF	-	TRBV20-1	TRBJ2-2	TRBD1
TGTGCCACCAGCACCCGGACTAGTGATGAGCAGTTCTTC	CATSTRTSDEQFF	few	TRBV15	TRBJ2-1	TRBD2
TGTGCCACCAGTGATGGACAGGGTAATATGTCTGGAAACACCATATATTTT	CATSDGQGNMSGNTIYF	many	TRBV24-1	TRBJ1-3	TRBD1
TGCAGTGCCGCCACAGACCAAGAGACCCAGTACTTC	CSAATDQETQYF	many	TRBV20-1	TRBJ2-5	-
TGCAGCGTTGACCCTTGGGCTGAAGCTTTCTTT	CSVDPWAEAFF	once	TRBV29-1	TRBJ1-1	-
TGCGCCAGCAGCCAAGATGATCCTAGCGGGAGGCAGTCCAAAAACATTCAGTACTTC	CASSQDDPSGRQSKNIQYF	few	TRBV4-1	TRBJ2-4	TRBD2
TGTGCCAATCAGCCCCAGCATTTT	CANQPQHF	-	TRBV10-3	TRBJ1-5	-
TGCAGTGCTATAGATCGGACTAGCGGGATCGGCGAGCAGTACTTC	CSAIDRTSGIGEQYF	-	TRBV20-1	TRBJ2-7	TRBD2
TGTGCCAGCATGATCGGGACACATAACTATGGCTACACCTTC	CASMIGTHNYGYTF	-	TRBV2	TRBJ1-2	-
TGTGCCAGCAGCTTAGGACAGGGGGCTTTAGAGACCCAGTACTTC	CASSLGQGALETQYF	many	TRBV11-2	TRBJ2-5	TRBD1
TGTGCCAGCAGCGCTACCTCCGGGACAGGAAAAGAGACCCAGTACTTC	CASSATSGTGKETQYF	many	TRBV7-8	TRBJ2-5	TRBD1
TGTGCCAGCACCAACCTAGCGGGAGCGATAGATACGCAGTATTTT	CASTNLAGAIDTQYF	few	TRBV27	TRBJ2-3	TRBD2
TGTGCCAGCAGCCCCGAACGGATTGAAAAACTGTTTTTT	CASSPERIEKLFF	many	TRBV7-2	TRBJ1-4	-
TGTGCCAGCAGTTTAACAATCGGGAACACTGAAGCTTTCTTT	CASSLTIGNTEAFF	many	TRBV12-3/TRBV12-4	TRBJ1-1	-
TGTGCCAGGCATCCGGGACAGAGCTCTGGAAACACCATATATTTT	CARHPGQSSGNTIYF	many	TRBV6-1	TRBJ1-3	TRBD1
TGCAGCGTTGGAACCCCGCCAGCGGGGGGGAATGAGCAGTTCTTC	CSVGTPPAGGNEQFF	once	TRBV29-1	TRBJ2-1	TRBD2
TGTGCCAGCAGTCCAAGACAGGGAAACTACGAGCAGTACTTC	CASSPRQGNYEQYF	many	TRBV11-2	TRBJ2-7	TRBD1
TGTGCCAGCAGGTTGGGGTTCGGCAGGCCGAATTCACCCCTCCACTTT	CASRLGFGRPNSPLHF	-	TRBV25-1	TRBJ1-6	-
TGTGCCACCAGCGGTAACAATGAGCAGTTCTTC	CATSGNNEQFF	few	TRBV15	TRBJ2-1	-
TGTGCCAGCAGAGGGGGATGGGAGACCCAGTACTTC	CASRGGWETQYF	few	TRBV28	TRBJ2-5	-
TGTGCCAGCAGCCCGGTTGCGGGTGAGCAGTTCTTC	CASSPVAGEQFF	many	TRBV11-1	TRBJ2-1	-
TGTGCCAGCAGGGCGACAGATACGCAGTATTTT	CASRATDTQYF	many	TRBV7-9	TRBJ2-3	-
TGTGCCAGCAGCTTGATGGACGCAGGCTCTGGGGCCAACGTCCTGACTTTC	CASSLMDAGSGANVLTF	-	TRBV11-2	TRBJ2-6	-
TGCAGTGCTAGAGATAGGGGCGCGGGGTTTAAAACTGAAGCTTTCTTT	CSARDRGAGFKTEAFF	-	TRBV20-1	TRBJ1-1	-
TGTGCCAGCAGTGGGGGACAAATTGAGCAGTTCTTC	CASSGGQIEQFF	-	TRBV2	TRBJ2-1	-
TGTGCCAGCAGCTTAAGAGCAGACTATGGCTACACCTTC	CASSLRADYGYTF	many	TRBV7-3	TRBJ1-2	-
TGCGCCAGCAGCTTGGCAACCGGGACAGTTCGGGGTGATACGCAGTATTTT	CASSLATGTVRGDTQYF	once	TRBV5-1	TRBJ2-3	TRBD1
TGTGCCAGCAGCGTAGAAGGGCTTAGCACAGATGCGCAGTATTTT	CASSVEGLSTDAQYF	once	TRBV9	TRBJ2-3	-
TGTGCCAGTCCGAGCTCCTACGAGCAGTACTTC	CASPSSYEQYF	once	TRBV2	TRBJ2-7	-
TGTGCCAGCAGCGACAGGACCGGTAACACAGATACGCAGTATTTT	CASSDRTGNTDTQYF	many	TRBV9	TRBJ2-3	-
TGTGCCAGCAGTTTAGCTGGGGAACAGGGTGGCCGCGGGGATGGCTACACCTTC	CASSLAGEQGGRGDGYTF	-	TRBV13	TRBJ1-2	-
TGTGCCAGCAGTGGGGGCCGAGGCCCTGGAAACACCATATATTTT	CASSGGRGPGNTIYF	many	TRBV6-1	TRBJ1-3	-
TGTGCCAGCAGTTCTAGCGGGGGACTCTCCTACGAGCAGTACTTC	CASSSSGGLSYEQYF	-	TRBV6-2/TRBV6-3	TRBJ2-7	TRBD2
TGTGCCAGCAGCTTGTCGGCCAGGGGGCAGGACGAGCAGTACTTC	CASSLSARGQDEQYF	-	TRBV5-4	TRBJ2-7	TRBD1
TGTGCCAGCAGCTGGCAGCACGAGCAGTACTTC	CASSWQHEQYF	-	TRBV7-2	TRBJ2-7	-
TGTGCCAGCAGCTTAGAGGGGACAGGGCCCTTGAAGTTACCCCTCCACTTT	CASSLEGTGPLKLPLHF	many	TRBV12-3/TRBV12-4	TRBJ1-6	TRBD1
TGTGCCAGTAGTATAGTCTCCAGGACCAAATATGGCTACACCTTC	CASSIVSRTKYGYTF	-	TRBV19	TRBJ1-2	-
TGTGCCAGCAGCACCTACCCAGGGGGAAAGGGCTACACCTTC	CASSTYPGGKGYTF	many	TRBV11-2	TRBJ1-2	TRBD1
TGTGCCAGCAGCTTGGGGGACAGGGCATTGTACGAGCAGTACTTC	CASSLGDRALYEQYF	-	TRBV13	TRBJ2-7	TRBD1
TGTGCCAGCAGCTTGGAACAGAACTATGGCTACACCTTC	CASSLEQNYGYTF	many	TRBV5-5	TRBJ1-2	-
TGTGCCAGCAGCTTCGGACAGGGGGTTTCCTACGAGCAGTACTTC	CASSFGQGVSYEQYF	once	TRBV7-2	TRBJ2-7	TRBD1
TGTGCCAGCAGCTTGGCAGGGGCCTTAAACACCGGGGAGCTGTTTTTT	CASSLAGALNTGELFF	many	TRBV7-9	TRBJ2-2	-
TGTGCCAGTAAATCGCAGTCTGGGGCCAACGTCCTGACTTTC	CASKSQSGANVLTF	many	TRBV19	TRBJ2-6	-
TGTGCCAGCAGCTTAGATACCGGGACAGGGAAGTACCCCTATGGCTACACCTTC	CASSLDTGTGKYPYGYTF	-	TRBV11-2	TRBJ1-2	TRBD1
TGTGCCACCAGCAGTTTCCGGGACGCCCAGTTCTTC	CATSSFRDAQFF	-	TRBV15	TRBJ2-1	-
TGTGCCAGCTCACCAATAAGAGAGACCCAGTACTTC	CASSPIRETQYF	-	TRBV18	TRBJ2-5	-
TGTGCCAGCATAAGGGGAGCGAACACCGGGGAGCTGTTTTTT	CASIRGANTGELFF	-	TRBV6-5	TRBJ2-2	-
TGTGCCAGCAGCCCTAGACAGACAGACCGCAATTCACCCCTCCACTTT	CASSPRQTDRNSPLHF	-	TRBV7-3	TRBJ1-6	-
TGTGCCAGCAGCGGGGGACACTTAAACACTGAAGCTTTCTTT	CASSGGHLNTEAFF	-	TRBV5-5	TRBJ1-1	-
TGTGCCATCAAGGGACAGGGGCAGAGTAGCTCCTACAATGAGCAGTTCTTC	CAIKGQGQSSSYNEQFF	many	TRBV10-3	TRBJ2-1	TRBD1
TGTGCCAGCGAGGGACAGGGTAATGAAAAACTGTTTTTT	CASEGQGNEKLFF	many	TRBV12-3/TRBV12-4	TRBJ1-4	TRBD1